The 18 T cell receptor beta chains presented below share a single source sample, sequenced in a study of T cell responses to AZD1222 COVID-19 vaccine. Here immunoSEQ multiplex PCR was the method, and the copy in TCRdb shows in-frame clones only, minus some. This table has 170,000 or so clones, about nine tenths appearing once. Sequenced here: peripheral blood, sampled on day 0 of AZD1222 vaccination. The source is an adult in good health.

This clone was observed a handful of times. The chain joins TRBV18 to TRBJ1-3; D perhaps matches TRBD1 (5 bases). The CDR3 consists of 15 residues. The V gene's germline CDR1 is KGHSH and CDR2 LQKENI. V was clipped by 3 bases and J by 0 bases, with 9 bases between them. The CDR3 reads CASSPQGLSGNTIYF. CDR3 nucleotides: TGTGCCAGCTCACCTCAGGGCCTCTCTGGAAACACCATATATTTT.

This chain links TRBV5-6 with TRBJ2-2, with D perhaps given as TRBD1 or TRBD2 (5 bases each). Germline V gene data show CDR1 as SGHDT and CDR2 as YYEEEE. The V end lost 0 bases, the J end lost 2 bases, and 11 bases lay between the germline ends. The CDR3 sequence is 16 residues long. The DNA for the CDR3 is TGTGCCAGCAGCTTGGTGGGACGGACCAACACCGGGGAGCTGTTTTTT. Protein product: CASSLVGRTNTGELFF.

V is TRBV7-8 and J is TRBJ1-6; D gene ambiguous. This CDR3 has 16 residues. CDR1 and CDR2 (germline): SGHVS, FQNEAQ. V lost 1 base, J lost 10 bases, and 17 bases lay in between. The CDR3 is CASSLGLSGWSSPLHF. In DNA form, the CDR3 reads TGTGCCAGCAGCTTAGGTTTGAGCGGTTGGAGCTCACCCCTCCACTTT.

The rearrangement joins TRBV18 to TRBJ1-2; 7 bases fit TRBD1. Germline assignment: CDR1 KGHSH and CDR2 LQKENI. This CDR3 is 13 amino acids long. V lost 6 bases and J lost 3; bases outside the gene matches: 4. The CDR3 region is CASSLDRDYGYTF. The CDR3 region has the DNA TGTGCCAGCTCGCTTGACAGGGACTATGGCTACACCTTC.

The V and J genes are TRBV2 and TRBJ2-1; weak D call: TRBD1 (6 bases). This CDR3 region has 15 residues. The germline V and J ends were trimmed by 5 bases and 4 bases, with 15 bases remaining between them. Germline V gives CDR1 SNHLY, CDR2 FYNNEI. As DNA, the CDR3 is TGTGCCAGCAGTCTACAGGGCCCTGGTTACAATGAGCAGTTCTTC. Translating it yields CASSLQGPGYNEQFF.

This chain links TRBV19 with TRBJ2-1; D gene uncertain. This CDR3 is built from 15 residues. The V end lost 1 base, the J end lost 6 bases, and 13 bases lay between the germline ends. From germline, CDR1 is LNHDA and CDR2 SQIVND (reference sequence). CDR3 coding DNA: TGTGCCAGTAGTATAGGTCCCCTTGGGTCCAATGAGCAGTTCTTC. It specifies CASSIGPLGSNEQFF.

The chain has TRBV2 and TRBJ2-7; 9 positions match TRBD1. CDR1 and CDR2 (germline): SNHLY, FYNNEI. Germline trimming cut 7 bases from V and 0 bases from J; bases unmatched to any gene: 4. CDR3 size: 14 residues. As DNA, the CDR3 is TGTGCCAGCAAGACAGGGGGGGACTCCTACGAGCAGTACTTC. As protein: CASKTGGDSYEQYF.

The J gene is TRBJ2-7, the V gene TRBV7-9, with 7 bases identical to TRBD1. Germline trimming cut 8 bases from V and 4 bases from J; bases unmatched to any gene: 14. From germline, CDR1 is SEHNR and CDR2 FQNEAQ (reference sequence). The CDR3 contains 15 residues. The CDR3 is CASSVSGQVTYEQYF. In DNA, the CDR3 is TGTGCCAGCTCTGTTTCCGGACAGGTGACTTACGAGCAGTACTTC. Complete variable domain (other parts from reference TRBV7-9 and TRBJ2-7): DTGVSQNPRHKITKRGQNVTFRCDPISEHNRLYWYRQTLGQGPEFLTYFQNEAQLEKSRLLSDRFSAERPKGSFSTLEIQRTEQGDSAMYLCASSVSGQVTYEQYFGPGTRLTVT.

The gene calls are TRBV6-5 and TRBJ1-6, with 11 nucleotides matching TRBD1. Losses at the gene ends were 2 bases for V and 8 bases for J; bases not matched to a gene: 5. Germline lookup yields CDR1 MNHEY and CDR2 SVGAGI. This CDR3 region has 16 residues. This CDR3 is CASSYKGQGADSPLHF. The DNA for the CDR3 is TGTGCCAGCAGTTACAAAGGACAGGGGGCGGATTCACCCCTCCACTTT.

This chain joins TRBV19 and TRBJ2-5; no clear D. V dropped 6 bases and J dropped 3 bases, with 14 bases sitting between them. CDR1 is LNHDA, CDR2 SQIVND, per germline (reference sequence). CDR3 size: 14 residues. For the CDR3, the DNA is TGTGCCAGTAGACAAAGATCGACGAAAGAGACCCAGTACTTC. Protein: CASRQRSTKETQYF.

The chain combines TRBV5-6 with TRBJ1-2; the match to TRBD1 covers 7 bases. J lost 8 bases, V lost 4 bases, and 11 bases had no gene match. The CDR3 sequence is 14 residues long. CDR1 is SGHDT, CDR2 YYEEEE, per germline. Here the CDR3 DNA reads TGTGCCAGCAGCCGGCTAACAGGGGAGGAAGGCTACACCTTC. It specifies CASSRLTGEEGYTF.

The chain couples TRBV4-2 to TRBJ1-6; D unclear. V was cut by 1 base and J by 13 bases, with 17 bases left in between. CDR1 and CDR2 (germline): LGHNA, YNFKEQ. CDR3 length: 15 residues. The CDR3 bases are TGTGCCAGCAGCCAAGTTGCAGGATTGGGTTCGCCCCTCCACTTT. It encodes CASSQVAGLGSPLHF.

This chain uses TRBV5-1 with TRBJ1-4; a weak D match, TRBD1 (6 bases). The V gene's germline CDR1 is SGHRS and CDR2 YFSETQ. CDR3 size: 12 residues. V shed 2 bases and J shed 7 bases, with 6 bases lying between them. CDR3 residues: CASSLGGEKLFF. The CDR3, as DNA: TGCGCCAGCAGCTTAGGGGGTGAAAAACTGTTTTTT.

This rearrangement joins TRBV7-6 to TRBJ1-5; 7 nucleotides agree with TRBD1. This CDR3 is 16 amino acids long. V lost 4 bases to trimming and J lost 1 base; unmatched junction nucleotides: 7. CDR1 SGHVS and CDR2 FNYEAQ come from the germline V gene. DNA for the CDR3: TGTGCCAGCAGCTCTCAGGGGGGCTGGAGCAATCAGCCCCAGCATTTT. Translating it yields CASSSQGGWSNQPQHF. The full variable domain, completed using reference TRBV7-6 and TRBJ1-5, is GAGVSQSPRYKVTKRGQDVALRCDPISGHVSLYWYRQALGQGPEFLTYFNYEAQQDKSGLPNDRFSAERPEGSISTLTIQRTEQRDSAMYRCASSSQGGWSNQPQHFGDGTRLSIL.

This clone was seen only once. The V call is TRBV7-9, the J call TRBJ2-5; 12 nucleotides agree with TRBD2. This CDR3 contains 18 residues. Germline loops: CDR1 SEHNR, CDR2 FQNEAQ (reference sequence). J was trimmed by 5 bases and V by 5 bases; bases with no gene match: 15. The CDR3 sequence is CASSPVTSGGSLRETQYF. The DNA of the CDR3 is TGTGCCAGCAGCCCGGTGACTAGCGGGGGCTCCCTTCGCGAGACCCAGTACTTC.

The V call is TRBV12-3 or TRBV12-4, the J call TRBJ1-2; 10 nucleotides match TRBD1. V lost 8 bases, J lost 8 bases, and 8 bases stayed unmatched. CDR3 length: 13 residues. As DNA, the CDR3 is TGTGCCAGCCGTCCGACAGGGGGCGGCGGCTACACCTTC. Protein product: CASRPTGGGGYTF.

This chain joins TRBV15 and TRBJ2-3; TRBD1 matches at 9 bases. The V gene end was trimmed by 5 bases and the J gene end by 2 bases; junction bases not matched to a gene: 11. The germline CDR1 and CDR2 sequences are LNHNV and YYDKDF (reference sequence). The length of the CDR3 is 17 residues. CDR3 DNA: TGTGCCACCAGCCTGACCTCTTCACAGGGGGCCACAGATACGCAGTATTTT. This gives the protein CATSLTSSQGATDTQYF.

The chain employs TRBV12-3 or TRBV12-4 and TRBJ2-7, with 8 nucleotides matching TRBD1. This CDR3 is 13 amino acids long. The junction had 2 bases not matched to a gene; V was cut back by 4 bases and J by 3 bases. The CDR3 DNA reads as TGTGCCAGCAGTTCGACAGGGGTCTACGAGCAGTACTTC. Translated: CASSSTGVYEQYF.